A selection of T cell receptor beta chains follows, all from one sample in a study of T cell repertoires in cytomegalovirus infection. TCRdb re-called the reads through MiXCR, storing one row per CDR3 protein. The sample includes fewer than 250,000 distinct CDR3 sequences, about 12% of them seen just once. Sample: PBMCs. These receptors originate from a human donor in good health (CMV status not recorded). Some clones in this sample may be carry-over from other donors' samples. Each CDR3 is given with its conserved first and last residue. D genes are given only for firm matches. Clone size, where shown, is once, few, many, or a class for clones that have expanded.

>.|TRBJ1-2|TRBV7-3|many
CASSSTPQGTGYTF
TGTGCCAGCAGCTCCACCCCCCAGGGAACTGGCTACACCTTC
>TRBD1|TRBJ1-1|TRBV7-2|many
CASSLSPSGGTEAFF
TGTGCCAGCAGCTTATCCCCCTCAGGGGGCACTGAAGCTTTCTTT
>TRBD1|TRBJ1-5|TRBV2|many
CASSEAAGGQPQHF
TGTGCCAGCAGTGAAGCTGCAGGGGGTCAGCCCCAGCATTTT
>TRBD1|TRBJ1-1|TRBV29-1|few
CSVGSGGVTEAFF
TGCAGCGTTGGTTCAGGGGGGGTCACTGAAGCTTTCTTT
>TRBD2|TRBJ2-1|TRBV7-2|many
CASSLDRASGYNEQFF
TGTGCCAGCAGCCTGGATCGGGCTAGCGGCTACAATGAGCAGTTCTTC
>.|TRBJ2-7|TRBV6-6|.
CASSYLPGQEQYF
TGTGCCAGCAGTTACTTACCGGGACAAGAGCAGTACTTC
>.|TRBJ1-2|TRBV10-2|.
CASSEPGTLLMDGYTF
TGCGCCAGCAGTGAGCCCGGGACTCTCCTTATGGATGGCTACACCTTC
>.|TRBJ1-1|TRBV28|many
CASSSGTKGEAFF
TGTGCCAGCAGTTCCGGGACTAAGGGTGAAGCTTTCTTT
>.|TRBJ2-2|TRBV7-7|.
CASSPKGDTGELFF
TGTGCCAGCAGCCCCAAAGGGGACACCGGGGAGCTGTTTTTT
>TRBD1|TRBJ1-1|TRBV28|many
CASRTGVLYNTEAFF
TGTGCCAGCAGAACAGGGGTCCTTTATAACACTGAAGCTTTCTTT
>.|TRBJ1-5|TRBV28|few
CASSLSAGVLGNQPQHF
TGTGCCAGCAGTTTATCGGCAGGGGTGCTTGGCAATCAGCCCCAGCATTTT
>.|TRBJ1-5|TRBV20-1|.
CSASGAYQPQHF
TGCAGTGCTAGTGGGGCATATCAGCCCCAGCATTTT
>TRBD2|TRBJ2-5|TRBV6-6|.
CASSSGTRGGQETQYF
TGTGCCAGCAGCAGCGGGACTAGGGGGGGTCAAGAGACCCAGTACTTC
>TRBD2|TRBJ2-3|TRBV19|many
CASRTSGRSPETGITDTQYF
TGTGCCAGTAGGACTAGCGGGAGGTCCCCCGAAACCGGAATCACAGATACGCAGTATTTT
>.|TRBJ1-1|TRBV27|many
CASSLSGYGGEAFF
TGTGCCAGCAGTTTATCCGGATATGGGGGTGAAGCTTTCTTT
>.|TRBJ1-6|TRBV19|.
CASSPQGTADNSPLHF
TGTGCCAGTAGTCCCCAAGGGACCGCCGATAATTCACCCCTCCACTTT
>.|TRBJ2-1|TRBV19|many
CASSGRGRWGNEQFF
TGTGCCAGTAGCGGCCGGGGGCGGTGGGGCAATGAGCAGTTCTTC